The sequence of this T cell receptor (beta chain) was determined in a study of high-grade serous ovarian cancer treatment subgroups. Study-wide background: On average, approximately 14,000 reads and 7,000 to 8,000 unique TCR beta rearrangements were obtained per sample. Broader study findings: The analyses considered CDR3 and ignored CDR1 and CDR2. Clonal relatedness tracked neoantigen level, and by trend copy number and mutation load.

Tumor samples were taken before definitive surgery or chemotherapy. Regarding this clone: Its specificity is unknown.

There are 15 residues in the CDR3. Between the trimmed V and J ends, which lost 6 bases and 3 bases, there was a span of 14 bases. The data were produced by immunoSEQ multiplex PCR, yet TCRdb's version contains in-frame clones alone and is incomplete. The data show around 37,000 clones, with 79% seen just once and about 3% held by the top ten. The sample comprised tumor tissue. V usage is TRBV6-7 and J usage is TRBJ2-2, with a tentative D call TRBD1 (6 bases). TRBV6-7 is classed as an ORF, of uncertain function. The clonotype comes from a human donor with high-grade serous ovarian cancer. For the CDR3, the DNA is TGTGCCAGCAGGCTACAGGGACCGTACACCGGGGAGCTGTTTTTT. It yields the protein CASRLQGPYTGELFF.